These 21 T cell receptor beta chains came from one sample sequenced in a study of early T cells in non-severe SARS-CoV-2 infection. From the 5' RACE reads, TCRdb called clonotypes with MiXCR, one entry per CDR3 protein. The table lists about 50,000 distinct CDR3 sequences, over 7% of them singletons. The specimen sequenced was whole blood. The receptors shown here come from an adult who was a healthcare worker with PCR-confirmed SARS-CoV-2 infection or an uninfected control (not recorded which).

Many counts were recorded for this clonotype. The rearrangement links TRBV27 to TRBJ1-1; unclear D gene. The CDR3 runs to 13 residues. The V end was cut by 5 bases, the J end by 0 bases, with 7 bases between. Germline CDR1 and CDR2: MNHEY and SMNVEV (reference sequence). The CDR3 DNA reads as TGTGCCAGCAGTACAGTTTTGAACACTGAAGCTTTCTTT. It codes for CASSTVLNTEAFF.

This clonotype has a count of ten or more. The chain combines TRBV28 with TRBJ2-7; 11 bases agree with TRBD1. V was clipped by 4 bases and J by 1 base; unmatched bases: 15. Per germline, CDR1 MDHEN and CDR2 SYDVKM. The CDR3 runs 19 residues. The CDR3, as DNA: TGTGCCAGCAGTTCTTTTTGGGACAGGGGGGATATCCCATCCTACGAGCAGTACTTC. It is translated as CASSSFWDRGDIPSYEQYF.

This clonotype was observed a handful of times. The chain employs TRBV28 and TRBJ1-2; 10 bases fit TRBD1. CDR1 is MDHEN and CDR2 is SYDVKM in the germline V gene. V dropped 5 bases and J dropped 2; count of bases not matched to a gene: 14. This CDR3 contains 18 residues. Written as DNA, the CDR3 is TGTGCCAGCAGTGCAGAGCGGGACAGGGGCTCCCTGAACTATGGCTACACCTTC. This codes for CASSAERDRGSLNYGYTF.

This clonotype was observed a few times. The rearrangement joins TRBV28 to TRBJ1-2, with 7 nucleotides matching TRBD1. Germline CDR1 and CDR2: MDHEN and SYDVKM. The CDR3 consists of 13 residues. With V trimmed by 6 bases and J by 4 bases, 5 bases remained unmatched. DNA of the CDR3: TGTGCCAGCAGACCAGGGGGTACCTATGGCTACACCTTC. It yields the protein CASRPGGTYGYTF.

Only a few counts were recorded for this clonotype. This rearrangement joins TRBV2 to TRBJ1-5; D uncertain. Trimming left V 4 bases short and J 7 bases short, with 11 bases between. Per germline, CDR1 SNHLY and CDR2 FYNNEI. The CDR3 extends over 13 amino acids. The CDR3 loop is CASSADGEQPQHF. Written as DNA, the CDR3 is TGTGCCAGCAGTGCCGACGGGGAGCAGCCCCAGCATTTT.

CDR3 amino acids: CASRRTSGAQETQYF. The CDR3 region has the DNA TGTGCCAGCAGGCGGACTAGCGGGGCCCAAGAGACCCAGTACTTC. The J gene is TRBJ2-5, the V gene TRBV28; 12 bases align to TRBD2. Looked up from germline, CDR1 is MDHEN and CDR2 is SYDVKM. The CDR3 extends over 15 amino acids. V lost 6 bases to trimming and J lost 1 base; unmatched junction nucleotides: 3.

The CDR3 reads CASSPDRAGTPLHF. CDR3 in DNA: TGTGCCAGTAGTCCGGACAGGGCCGGCACACCCCTCCACTTT. The V gene is TRBV19, the J gene TRBJ1-6, with 8 bases identical to TRBD1. Germline V gene data show CDR1 as LNHDA and CDR2 as SQIVND (reference sequence). This CDR3 region has 14 residues. Trimming took 5 bases from V and 11 from J; bases not matched to a gene: 8.

This clonotype turned up a few times. The gene calls are TRBV28 and TRBJ2-4; no clear D gene. Germline V gene lookup returns CDR1 MDHEN and CDR2 SYDVKM. The CDR3 is 17 amino acids. V was pared by 5 bases and J by 2 bases, with 19 bases between. The CDR3 loop reads CASSPPGSLGSKNIQYF. The CDR3 nucleotides read TGTGCCAGCAGTCCCCCGGGTAGCTTGGGGTCCAAAAACATTCAGTACTTC. Full variable domain (remainder filled in from reference TRBV28 and TRBJ2-4): DVKVTQSSRYLVKRTGEKVFLECVQDMDHENMFWYRQDPGLGLRLIYFSYDVKMKEKGDIPEGYSVSREKKERFSLILESASTNQTSMYLCASSPPGSLGSKNIQYFGAGTRLSVL.

The CDR3, as DNA: TGTGCCAGCAGTCCTCAGCGGGACTCAGATACGCAGTATTTT. It yields the protein CASSPQRDSDTQYF. This rearrangement joins TRBV7-6 to TRBJ2-3; TRBD2 agrees at 7 bases. The junction had 7 bases not matched to a gene; V was cut back by 6 bases and J by 4 bases. The CDR3 sequence is 14 residues long. The germline V gene has CDR1 SGHVS and CDR2 FNYEAQ.

The chain couples TRBV29-1 to TRBJ2-7; D unclear. The length of the CDR3 is 14 residues. Trimming took off 3 bases at V and 4 bases at J, with 16 bases between the two ends. In germline, CDR1 is SQVTM, CDR2 ANQGSEA. Here the CDR3 reads CSVELVATAYEQYF. Written as DNA, the CDR3 is TGCAGCGTTGAGCTAGTGGCGACCGCATACGAGCAGTACTTC.

This clonotype was seen repeatedly, ten times or more. The rearrangement uses TRBV3-1 and TRBJ1-1; D is unclear. Germline V lookup: CDR1 LGHDT, CDR2 YNNKEL (reference sequence). V shed 0 bases and J shed 2 bases, with 16 bases lying between them. This CDR3 contains 17 residues. CDR3 bases: TGTGCCAGCAGCCAAGAAGATATCTGGGCACTCAACACTGAAGCTTTCTTT. As protein: CASSQEDIWALNTEAFF.

This clonotype has at least ten counts. The J gene is TRBJ1-5, the V gene TRBV9; D is possibly TRBD1 (5 bases). The germline gives CDR1 SGDLS, CDR2 YYNGEE. Trimming stripped 3 bases from V and 5 bases from J, with 12 bases between. This CDR3 region has 14 residues. CDR3 bases: TGTGCCAGCAGCGAAGGGGCAGGTGATCAGCCCCAGCATTTT. This gives the protein CASSEGAGDQPQHF.

V usage is TRBV28 and J usage is TRBJ2-1, with a weak D call TRBD2 (5 bases). The length of the CDR3 is 17 residues. The germline V and J ends were trimmed by 4 bases and 0 bases, with 16 bases remaining between them. From germline, CDR1 is MDHEN and CDR2 SYDVKM. As DNA, the CDR3 is TGTGCCAGCAGTTCCCGAGGAGGCCTCAACTCCTACAATGAGCAGTTCTTC. It is translated as CASSSRGGLNSYNEQFF.

At least ten counts were recorded for this clonotype. V usage is TRBV7-6 and J usage is TRBJ2-2; D gene uncertain. Germline V lookup: CDR1 SGHVS, CDR2 FNYEAQ. The CDR3 has 15 amino acids. V gave up 6 bases and J gave up 2 bases, with 13 bases separating them. CDR3 amino acids: CASRGFGSNTGELFF. The CDR3, as DNA: TGTGCCAGCAGGGGTTTCGGCAGCAACACCGGGGAGCTGTTTTTT.

This rearrangement joins TRBV24-1 to TRBJ2-1, with 11 bases aligning to TRBD2. CDR3 length: 16 residues. Germline V CDR1 and CDR2: KGHDR, SFDVKD. V was clipped by 6 bases and J by 5 bases; unmatched bases: 8. CDR3 region: CATSRTSGRFDNEQFF. CDR3 DNA: TGTGCCACCAGTCGTACTAGCGGGAGATTCGACAATGAGCAGTTCTTC.

This chain uses TRBV7-2 with TRBJ2-5; the D gene is possibly TRBD1 (5 bases). Germline CDR1 is SGHTA and CDR2 is FQGNSA. The CDR3 has 13 amino acids. The ends were cut back, 5 bases at V and 2 bases at J, with 9 bases in the middle. This CDR3 reads CASSPTAQETQYF. In nucleotides, the CDR3 is TGTGCCAGCAGCCCGACAGCACAAGAGACCCAGTACTTC.

This clonotype was detected ten times or more. The rearrangement links TRBV29-1 to TRBJ2-3; no definite D call. Trimming removed 6 bases at V and 5 bases at J, with 6 bases between. CDR1 and CDR2 from the germline V gene are SQVTM and ANQGSEA. The CDR3 loop spans 10 amino acids. The CDR3 here is CSVSQDTQYF. In DNA form, the CDR3 reads TGCAGCGTCTCCCAAGATACGCAGTATTTT.

This clonotype turned up a few times. The chain is built from TRBV3-1 and TRBJ2-3, with 14 bases lining up with TRBD2. V shed 3 bases and J 0 bases; nucleotides not matched to a gene: 5. Germline V gives CDR1 LGHDT, CDR2 YNNKEL (reference sequence). This CDR3 has 18 amino acids. The CDR3 bases are TGTGCCAGCAGCCACGGGACTAGCGGGAGAGTTAGCACAGATACGCAGTATTTT. This sequence encodes CASSHGTSGRVSTDTQYF.

V usage is TRBV20-1 and J usage is TRBJ2-5; D gene ambiguous. CDR1 DFQATT and CDR2 SNEGSKA come from the germline V gene (reference sequence). The V gene lost 3 bases and the J gene lost 9 bases, with 20 bases spanning the gap. The CDR3 is 14 residues long. The CDR3: CSASLIRREGPQYF. The CDR3, as DNA: TGCAGTGCTAGTCTAATTAGAAGAGAAGGGCCCCAGTACTTC.

This clonotype has only a few counts. This chain uses TRBV11-2 with TRBJ2-5; D gene unclear. V shed 3 bases and J shed 3 bases, with 5 bases lying between them. Germline-derived CDR1 and CDR2 are SGHAT and FQNNGV. The CDR3 loop spans 12 amino acids. CDR3 residues: CASSLAKETQYF. The CDR3 nucleotides read TGTGCCAGCAGCTTGGCGAAAGAGACCCAGTACTTC.

The CDR3 bases are TGTGCCAGCAGTGAAGCGGGAAGGGAAGGTGGCTACACCTTC. Protein: CASSEAGREGGYTF. The chain joins TRBV2 to TRBJ1-2; no firm D call. Germline loops: CDR1 SNHLY, CDR2 FYNNEI. The V end lost 0 bases, the J end lost 7 bases, and 12 bases lay between the germline ends. The CDR3 sequence is 14 residues long.